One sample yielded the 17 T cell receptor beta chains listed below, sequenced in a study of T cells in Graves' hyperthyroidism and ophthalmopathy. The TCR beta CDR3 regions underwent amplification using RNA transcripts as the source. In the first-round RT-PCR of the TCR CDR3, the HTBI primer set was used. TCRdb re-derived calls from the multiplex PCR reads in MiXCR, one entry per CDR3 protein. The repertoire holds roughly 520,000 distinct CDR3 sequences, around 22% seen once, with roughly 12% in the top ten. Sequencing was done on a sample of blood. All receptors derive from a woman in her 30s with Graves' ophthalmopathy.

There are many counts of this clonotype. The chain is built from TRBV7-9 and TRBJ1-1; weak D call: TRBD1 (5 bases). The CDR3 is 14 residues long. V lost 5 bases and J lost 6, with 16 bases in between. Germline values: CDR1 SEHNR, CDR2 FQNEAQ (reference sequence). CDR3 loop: CASSTSGTSPEAFF. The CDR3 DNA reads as TGTGCCAGCAGCACCTCCGGGACTAGCCCTGAAGCTTTCTTT.

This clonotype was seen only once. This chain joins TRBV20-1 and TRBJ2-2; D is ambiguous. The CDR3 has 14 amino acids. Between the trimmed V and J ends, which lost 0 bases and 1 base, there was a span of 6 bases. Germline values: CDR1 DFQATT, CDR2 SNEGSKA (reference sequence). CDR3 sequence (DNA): TGCAGTGCTAGAGATGTAGAGAACACCGGGGAGCTGTTTTTT. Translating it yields CSARDVENTGELFF.

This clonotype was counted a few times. The CDR3 is CASSPIRTSPEQYF. For the CDR3, the DNA is TGTGCCAGCAGCCCAATACGGACCTCACCCGAGCAGTACTTC. The V and J genes are TRBV7-8 and TRBJ2-7; the D is unclear. Per germline, CDR1 SGHVS and CDR2 FQNEAQ. Deletions cut 5 bases from V and 6 bases from J, with 17 bases between. The length of the CDR3 is 14 residues.

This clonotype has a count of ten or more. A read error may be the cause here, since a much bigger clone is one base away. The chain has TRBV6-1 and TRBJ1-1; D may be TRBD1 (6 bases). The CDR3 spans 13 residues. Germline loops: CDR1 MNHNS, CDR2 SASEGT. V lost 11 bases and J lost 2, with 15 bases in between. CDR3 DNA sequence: TGTGCCGGCTACACGGACAGTAACACTGAAGCTTTCTTT. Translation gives CAGYTDSNTEAFF.

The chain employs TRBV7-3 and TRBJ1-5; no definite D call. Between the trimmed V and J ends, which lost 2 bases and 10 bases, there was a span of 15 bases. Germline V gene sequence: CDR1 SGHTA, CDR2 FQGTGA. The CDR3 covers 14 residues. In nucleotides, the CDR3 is TGTGCCAGCAGCTTAGTTCCGTCTCTTTCACCCCAGCATTTT. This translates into CASSLVPSLSPQHF.

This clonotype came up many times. In DNA, the CDR3 is TGTGCCAGCAGCGGACAGGGCAGCGGCAATCAGCCCCAGCATTTT. Its protein is CASSGQGSGNQPQHF. The J gene is TRBJ1-5, the V gene TRBV12-3 or TRBV12-4; 8 nucleotides line up with TRBD1. The trim removed 6 bases at V and 2 bases at J, leaving 6 bases unmatched. The CDR3 is made up of 15 amino acids.

The CDR3 spells CSAPERSGTKQQYF. The CDR3 coding sequence is TGCAGTGCCCCGGAGCGCTCCGGGACGAAGCAGCAGTACTTC. V usage is TRBV20-1 and J usage is TRBJ2-7; D may be TRBD1 or TRBD2 (5 bases each). There are 14 residues in the CDR3. V was trimmed by 6 bases and J by 8 bases, leaving 23 bases between them. The germline CDR1 and CDR2 sequences are DFQATT and SNEGSKA (reference sequence).

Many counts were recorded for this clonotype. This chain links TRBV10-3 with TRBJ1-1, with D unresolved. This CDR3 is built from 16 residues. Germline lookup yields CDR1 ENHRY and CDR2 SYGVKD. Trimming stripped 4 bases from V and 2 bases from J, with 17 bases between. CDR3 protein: CAISVGEVSANTEAFF. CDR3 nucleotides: TGTGCCATCAGTGTCGGTGAGGTATCAGCTAACACTGAAGCTTTCTTT.

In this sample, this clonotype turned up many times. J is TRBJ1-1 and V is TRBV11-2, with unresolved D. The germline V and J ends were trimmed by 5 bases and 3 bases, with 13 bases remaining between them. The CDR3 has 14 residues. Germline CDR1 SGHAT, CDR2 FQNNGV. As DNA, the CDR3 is TGTGCCAGCAGCCTAGCCTGGGAGGACACTGAAGCTTTCTTT. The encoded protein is CASSLAWEDTEAFF.

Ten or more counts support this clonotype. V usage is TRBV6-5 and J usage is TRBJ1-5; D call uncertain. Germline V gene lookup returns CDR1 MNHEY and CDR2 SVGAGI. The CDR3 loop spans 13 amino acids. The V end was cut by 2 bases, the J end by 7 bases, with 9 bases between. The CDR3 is CASSYMAVQPQHF. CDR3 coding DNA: TGTGCCAGCAGTTACATGGCAGTCCAGCCCCAGCATTTT.

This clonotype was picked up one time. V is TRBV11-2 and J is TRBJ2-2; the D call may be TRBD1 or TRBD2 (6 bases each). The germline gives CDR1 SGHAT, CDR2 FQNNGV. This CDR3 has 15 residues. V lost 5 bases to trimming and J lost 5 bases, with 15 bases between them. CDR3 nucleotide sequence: TGTGCCAGCAGCACGCAGATAGGGGGGACCGGGGAGCTGTTTTTT. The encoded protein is CASSTQIGGTGELFF.

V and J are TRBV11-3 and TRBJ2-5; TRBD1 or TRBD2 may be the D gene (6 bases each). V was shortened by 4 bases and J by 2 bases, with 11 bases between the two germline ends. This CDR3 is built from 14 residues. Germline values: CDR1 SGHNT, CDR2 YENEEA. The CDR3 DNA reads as TGTGCCAGCAGCTCACGGGGGCCACAAGAGACCCAGTACTTC. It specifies CASSSRGPQETQYF.

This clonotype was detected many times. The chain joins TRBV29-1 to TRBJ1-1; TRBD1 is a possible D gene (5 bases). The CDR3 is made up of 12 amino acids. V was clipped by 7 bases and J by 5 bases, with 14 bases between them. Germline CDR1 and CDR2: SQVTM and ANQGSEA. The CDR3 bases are TGCAGCGCCGCCCGGGGGGGGACTGAAGCTTTCTTT. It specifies CSAARGGTEAFF.

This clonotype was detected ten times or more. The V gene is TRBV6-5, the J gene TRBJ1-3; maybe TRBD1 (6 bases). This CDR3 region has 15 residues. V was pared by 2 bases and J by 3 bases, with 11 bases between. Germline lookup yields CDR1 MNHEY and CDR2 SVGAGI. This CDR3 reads CASSYDGRGGNTIYF. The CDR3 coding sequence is TGTGCCAGCAGTTACGATGGCAGGGGTGGAAACACCATATATTTT.

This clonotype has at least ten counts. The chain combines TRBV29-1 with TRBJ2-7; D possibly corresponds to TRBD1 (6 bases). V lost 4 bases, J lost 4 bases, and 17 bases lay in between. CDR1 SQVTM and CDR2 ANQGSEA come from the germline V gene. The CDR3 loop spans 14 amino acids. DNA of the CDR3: TGCAGCGTTGTCCCCACAGGGAGCGGATACGAGCAGTACTTC. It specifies CSVVPTGSGYEQYF.

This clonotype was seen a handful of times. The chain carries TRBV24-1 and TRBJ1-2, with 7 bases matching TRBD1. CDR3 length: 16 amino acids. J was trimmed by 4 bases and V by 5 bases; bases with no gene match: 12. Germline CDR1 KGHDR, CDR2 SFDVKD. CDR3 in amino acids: CATSGSAGTEIYGYTF. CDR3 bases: TGTGCCACCAGTGGCTCAGCCGGGACAGAGATCTATGGCTACACCTTC.

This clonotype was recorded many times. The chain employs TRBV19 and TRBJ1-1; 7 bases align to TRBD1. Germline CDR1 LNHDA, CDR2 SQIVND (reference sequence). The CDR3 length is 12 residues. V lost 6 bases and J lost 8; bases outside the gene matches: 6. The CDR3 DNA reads TGTGCCAGTAGCCCTGGGACAGAGGAAGCTTTCTTT. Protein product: CASSPGTEEAFF.